The 16 T cell receptor beta chains listed next were all sequenced from one sample in a study of blood T cell repertoires in COVID-19. Produced via immunoSEQ multiplex PCR; TCRdb's table is partial and in-frame only. The table records 160,000 or so clones, 75% to 85% of them present only once. Material for sequencing was peripheral blood. The receptors come from a human donor in a cohort sampled during active COVID-19.

This chain links TRBV7-9 with TRBJ2-7, with D perhaps TRBD1 (5 bases). Trimming left V 3 bases short and J 3 bases short, with 15 bases between. The germline V gene encodes CDR1 SEHNR and CDR2 FQNEAQ (reference sequence). CDR3 length: 15 residues. CDR3 sequence (DNA): TGTGCCAGCAGCTTCGGACAAGAATTAATCTACGAGCAGTACTTC. Residues: CASSFGQELIYEQYF.

The V call is TRBV28, the J call TRBJ1-1, with TRBD1 identical over 9 bases. The CDR3 spans 16 residues. Germline V gene data show CDR1 as MDHEN and CDR2 as SYDVKM. V shed 7 bases, J shed 4 bases, and the junction held 13 bases outside the gene matches. Here the CDR3 DNA reads TGTGCCAGCAATCTCAAAACAGGGGGCCGGGGCACTGAAGCTTTCTTT. It is translated as CASNLKTGGRGTEAFF.

This clone was observed once. The J gene is TRBJ1-5, the V gene TRBV6-2 or TRBV6-3; 9 bases agree with TRBD1. There are 16 residues in the CDR3. V dropped 6 bases and J dropped 4; count of bases not matched to a gene: 10. Germline assignment: CDR1 MNHEY and CDR2 SVGEGT. CDR3 loop: CASSTLQGTGNQPQHF. CDR3 nucleotides: TGTGCCAGCAGCACTTTACAGGGGACAGGGAATCAGCCCCAGCATTTT.

This clone was detected only a few times. The CDR3 protein is CASSQGEGDGYTF. In nucleotides, the CDR3 is TGTGCCAGCAGCCAGGGTGAGGGAGACGGCTACACCTTC. The rearrangement uses TRBV3-1 (or the pseudogene TRBV3-2) and TRBJ1-2; D uncertain. The ends were cut back, 3 bases at V and 8 bases at J, with 13 bases in the middle. The germline V gene encodes CDR1 LGHDT and CDR2 YNNKEL (reference sequence). The CDR3 totals 13 residues.

This rearrangement joins TRBV7-6 to TRBJ1-3; D may be TRBD1 (5 bases). The germline V gene encodes CDR1 SGHVS and CDR2 FNYEAQ. This CDR3 contains 15 residues. The ends were cut back, 1 base at V and 0 bases at J, with 7 bases in the middle. CDR3 protein: CASSLGGYSGNTIYF. As DNA, the CDR3 is TGTGCCAGCAGCTTAGGGGGCTACTCTGGAAACACCATATATTTT. Supplemented by reference TRBV7-6 and TRBJ1-3, the full variable domain reads GAGVSQSPRYKVTKRGQDVALRCDPISGHVSLYWYRQALGQGPEFLTYFNYEAQQDKSGLPNDRFSAERPEGSISTLTIQRTEQRDSAMYRCASSLGGYSGNTIYFGEGSWLTVV.

V gene TRBV7-9 combines with J gene TRBJ1-5; TRBD1 matches at 7 bases. Germline loops: CDR1 SEHNR, CDR2 FQNEAQ (reference sequence). The CDR3 sequence is 15 residues long. Trimming cost V 5 bases and J 6 bases; bases outside gene matches: 10. In nucleotides, the CDR3 is TGTGCCAGCAGCCCAAAACAGGGGACGTTTCAGCCCCAGCATTTT. Its translation: CASSPKQGTFQPQHF. The full variable domain, with the rest looked up from reference TRBV7-9 and TRBJ1-5, is DTGVSQNPRHKITKRGQNVTFRCDPISEHNRLYWYRQTLGQGPEFLTYFQNEAQLEKSRLLSDRFSAERPKGSFSTLEIQRTEQGDSAMYLCASSPKQGTFQPQHFGDGTRLSIL.

This sequence joins TRBV11-2 and TRBJ2-5, with 8 bases aligning to TRBD1. Germline V CDR1 and CDR2: SGHAT, FQNNGV. V shed 0 bases and J 2 bases; nucleotides not matched to a gene: 5. CDR3 length equals 16 residues. The CDR3, as DNA: TGTGCCAGCAGCTTAGATAGGACAGGGAGACAAGAGACCCAGTACTTC. It translates to CASSLDRTGRQETQYF.

The chain carries TRBV11-2 and TRBJ1-1, with D possibly being TRBD1 (5 bases). Looked up from germline, CDR1 is SGHAT and CDR2 is FQNNGV. Trimming pared 0 bases from V and 4 bases from J, leaving 24 bases between. CDR3 length: 19 amino acids. This chain's CDR3 is CASSLDGALDKRRGTEAFF. The DNA for the CDR3 is TGTGCCAGCAGCTTAGATGGCGCCCTGGACAAAAGAAGGGGCACTGAAGCTTTCTTT. Filled out from reference TRBV11-2 and TRBJ1-1, the complete variable domain reads EAGVAQSPRYKIIEKRQSVAFWCNPISGHATLYWYQQILGQGPKLLIQFQNNGVVDDSQLPKDRFSAERLKGVDSTLKIQPAKLEDSAVYLCASSLDGALDKRRGTEAFFGQGTRLTVV.

The genes are TRBV29-1 and TRBJ1-2, with TRBD1 identical over 9 bases. V trimming: 8 bases; J trimming: 8 bases; junction bases outside the gene matches: 18. The germline V gene has CDR1 SQVTM and CDR2 ANQGSEA. The CDR3 totals 15 residues. CDR3: CSTGQGMYTGGGYTF. The CDR3 DNA follows: TGCAGCACAGGACAGGGGATGTACACGGGTGGAGGCTACACCTTC.

This clone has only a few counts. The V gene is TRBV4-2, the J gene TRBJ2-6, with 11 nucleotides matching TRBD2. V dropped 4 bases and J dropped 0; count of bases not matched to a gene: 5. The CDR3 spans 18 residues. Per the germline V gene, CDR1 is LGHNA and CDR2 is YNFKEQ. In nucleotides, the CDR3 is TGTGCCAGCAGCCCCGAGACTAGCGGGACCTCTGGGGCCAACGTCCTGACTTTC. It translates to CASSPETSGTSGANVLTF.

The chain links TRBV6-6 to TRBJ1-1; TRBD1 matches at 10 bases. Germline trimming cut 2 bases from V and 5 bases from J; bases unmatched to any gene: 8. Germline V gene data show CDR1 as MNHNY and CDR2 as SVGAGI (reference sequence). The CDR3 has 16 amino acids. The CDR3 spells CASSYPGTGAGTEAFF. CDR3 in DNA: TGTGCCAGCAGTTACCCGGGGACAGGGGCTGGGACTGAAGCTTTCTTT.

The chain employs TRBV9 and TRBJ1-5; TRBD1 might be the D (6 bases). Germline V gene lookup returns CDR1 SGDLS and CDR2 YYNGEE. V lost 0 bases and J 2 bases, leaving 9 bases between the germline ends. The CDR3 contains 15 residues. DNA of the CDR3: TGTGCCAGCAGCGTAGCTGGGGGCGGCAATCAGCCCCAGCATTTT. Residues: CASSVAGGGNQPQHF.

The chain carries TRBV12-3 or TRBV12-4 and TRBJ2-7; a weak D match, TRBD2 (6 bases). The V gene lost 3 bases and the J gene lost 7 bases, with 13 bases spanning the gap. The CDR3 covers 13 residues. The CDR3 loop reads CASSFGREGEQYF. The CDR3 coding sequence is TGTGCCAGCAGTTTTGGGCGGGAAGGGGAGCAGTACTTC.

The rearrangement joins TRBV28 to TRBJ1-3; the D gene is possibly TRBD1 (6 bases). V was pared by 5 bases and J by 4 bases, with 12 bases between. This CDR3 has 14 residues. Germline CDR1 reads MDHEN; CDR2 reads SYDVKM. The CDR3 protein is CASSGDIFGNTIYF. Here the CDR3 DNA reads TGTGCCAGCAGTGGGGACATATTCGGAAACACCATATATTTT. The full variable domain, in which reference TRBV28 and TRBJ1-3 provide the parts outside the CDR3, is DVKVTQSSRYLVKRTGEKVFLECVQDMDHENMFWYRQDPGLGLRLIYFSYDVKMKEKGDIPEGYSVSREKKERFSLILESASTNQTSMYLCASSGDIFGNTIYFGEGSWLTVV.

This sequence joins TRBV24-1 and TRBJ1-2; 10 bases map to TRBD1. This CDR3 is built from 16 residues. After removal of 2 bases from V and 4 bases from J, the junction contained 6 bases not matched to a gene. Germline-derived CDR1 and CDR2 are KGHDR and SFDVKD. CDR3 sequence reads: CATSDYGTGESYGYTF. CDR3 nucleotide sequence: TGTGCCACCAGTGATTACGGGACAGGGGAGAGCTATGGCTACACCTTC.

V gene TRBV11-2 combines with J gene TRBJ2-1; 7 bases map to TRBD2. This CDR3 comprises 16 residues. Germline CDR1 SGHAT, CDR2 FQNNGV. The V and J ends lost 3 bases and 2 bases, in that order; junction bases with no gene match: 7. DNA of the CDR3: TGTGCCAGCAGCTTCATCGGGGGAGGGGCCTACAATGAGCAGTTCTTC. Protein sequence: CASSFIGGGAYNEQFF.